The rows below give T cell receptor beta chains drawn from one sample of a study of cytomegalovirus exposure and HLA in healthy donors. Repertoires were generated with immunoSEQ multiplex PCR, while TCRdb's copy carries only in-frame clones and drops some. The sample yields approximately 71,000 clones, 91% seen once. The sample consisted of PBMCs. These receptors originate from a man aged 18-30 years in good health and CMV-seronegative. CDR3s include the opening cysteine and the closing phenylalanine or tryptophan. D genes are given only for firm matches. Size is stated for part of the rows, as once, few or many counts, or as a class when the clone is expanded.

D gene	clone size	V gene	J gene	CDR3 length	CDR3 protein	CDR3 DNA
-	-	TRBV28	TRBJ2-3	17	CASSLIQLEVAGDTQYF	TGTGCCAGCAGTTTAATTCAACTCGAGGTCGCGGGAGATACGCAGTATTTT
TRBD2	-	TRBV28	TRBJ2-7	15	CASTPGGAGTYEQYF	TGTGCCAGCACCCCCGGGGGGGCAGGTACCTACGAGCAGTACTTC
TRBD1	-	TRBV9	TRBJ1-5	14	CASSPTGVAEPQHF	TGTGCCAGCAGCCCGACAGGGGTTGCGGAGCCCCAGCATTTT
-	-	TRBV23-1	TRBJ2-3	16	CASSRPSSSHTDTQYF	TGCGCCAGCAGTCGTCCCTCTAGCTCTCACACAGATACGCAGTATTTT
-	-	TRBV18	TRBJ1-1	14	CASSPDWVQGEAFF	TGTGCCAGCTCACCTGACTGGGTGCAGGGGGAAGCTTTCTTT
TRBD2	-	TRBV11-1	TRBJ2-2	18	CASSPPGLAGEVAGELFF	TGTGCCAGCAGCCCCCCCGGGCTAGCGGGAGAAGTCGCCGGGGAGCTGTTTTTT
TRBD2	-	TRBV5-4	TRBJ2-7	17	CASSPGLSSGSGYEQYF	TGTGCCAGCAGCCCGGGCTTATCTAGCGGGAGTGGATACGAGCAGTACTTC
-	-	TRBV29-1	TRBJ1-5	13	CSVELGVGQPQHF	TGCAGCGTTGAACTAGGGGTCGGTCAGCCCCAGCATTTT
-	-	TRBV12-5	TRBJ2-3	17	CASGLVLGRASTDTQYF	TGTGCTAGTGGTTTGGTACTGGGCAGAGCTAGCACAGATACGCAGTATTTT
TRBD2	-	TRBV7-3	TRBJ2-2	15	CASSSAGPNTGELFF	TGTGCCAGCAGCTCAGCGGGACCGAACACCGGGGAGCTGTTTTTT
TRBD1	-	TRBV28	TRBJ1-1	15	CASSSAWGQTTEAFF	TGTGCCAGCAGTTCAGCCTGGGGACAGACCACTGAAGCTTTCTTT
TRBD1	-	TRBV7-2	TRBJ1-5	12	CASSLNRGPQHF	TGTGCCAGCAGCTTAAACAGGGGGCCCCAGCATTTT
-	-	TRBV27	TRBJ2-4	12	CASSQGSSRQYF	TGTGCCAGCAGTCAGGGGTCATCAAGGCAGTACTTC
-	-	TRBV7-9	TRBJ1-1	15	CASSFTGAVGTEAFF	TGTGCCAGCAGCTTTACGGGAGCTGTAGGCACTGAAGCTTTCTTT
TRBD2	-	TRBV11-3	TRBJ2-5	17	CASSSPHGAGDAETQYF	TGTGCCAGCAGCTCCCCTCATGGAGCGGGAGATGCGGAGACCCAGTACTTC
TRBD2	-	TRBV9	TRBJ2-1	15	CASSAGLAGGHEQFF	TGTGCCAGCAGCGCGGGGCTAGCGGGAGGTCATGAGCAGTTCTTC
TRBD1	-	TRBV29-1	TRBJ2-5	14	CSVEDHRGRETQYF	TGCAGCGTTGAAGACCACAGGGGAAGAGAGACCCAGTACTTC
TRBD1	-	TRBV9	TRBJ2-2	16	CASSVEGTGTTGELFF	TGTGCCAGCAGCGTAGAGGGGACAGGGACCACCGGGGAGCTGTTTTTT
-	once	TRBV6-5	TRBJ2-3	15	CASTPPGGITDTQYF	TGTGCCAGCACCCCCCCCGGGGGAATAACAGATACGCAGTATTTT
TRBD1	-	TRBV30	TRBJ1-5	15	CAFRDSTYSNQPQHF	TGTGCCTTCCGGGACAGTACCTATAGCAATCAGCCCCAGCATTTT
-	-	TRBV7-2	TRBJ2-3	14	CASSWRPTTDTQYF	TGTGCCAGCAGCTGGAGACCAACCACAGATACGCAGTATTTT
TRBD1	-	TRBV7-6	TRBJ2-2	16	CASSLPGQPNTGELFF	TGTGCCAGCAGCTTACCGGGACAGCCGAACACCGGGGAGCTGTTTTTT
TRBD2	-	TRBV2	TRBJ2-3	11	CSGRAEDTQYF	TGTAGCGGGAGGGCCGAAGATACGCAGTATTTT
-	-	TRBV27	TRBJ1-5	13	CASSAYSNQPQHF	TGTGCCAGCAGTGCCTATAGCAATCAGCCCCAGCATTTT
-	-	TRBV7-2	TRBJ2-7	15	CASSSKTGVRMPLYF	TGTGCCAGCAGCTCGAAGACGGGGGTCCGAATGCCGCTGTACTTC
-	-	TRBV11-2	TRBJ2-7	14	CASSLVAEDYEQYF	TGTGCCAGCAGCTTAGTGGCCGAAGACTACGAGCAGTACTTC
-	once	TRBV6-1	TRBJ1-2	15	CASREGGGNNYGYTF	TGTGCCAGCAGGGAGGGCGGGGGTAATAACTATGGCTACACCTTC
-	-	TRBV28	TRBJ1-3	15	CASSSPPSAGNTIYF	TGTGCCAGCAGTTCTCCCCCCTCAGCTGGAAACACCATATATTTT
-	-	TRBV6-1	TRBJ2-7	18	CASSDPLRQTRQVREQYF	TGTGCCAGCAGTGACCCCCTCCGACAGACCCGTCAGGTCAGGGAGCAGTACTTC
-	-	TRBV10-3	TRBJ1-1	11	CAISDGIEAFF	TGTGCCATCAGTGATGGCATCGAAGCTTTCTTT
TRBD2	-	TRBV28	TRBJ2-3	13	CAVKAGDTDTQYF	TGTGCCGTCAAAGCGGGAGACACAGATACGCAGTATTTT
-	-	TRBV5-6	TRBJ1-2	15	CASSLGAGFNYGYTF	TGTGCCAGCAGCTTGGGTGCCGGTTTTAACTATGGCTACACCTTC
TRBD2	-	TRBV18	TRBJ2-7	16	CASSLGLAGVSYEQYF	TGTGCCAGCTCACTGGGACTAGCGGGAGTCTCCTACGAGCAGTACTTC
-	-	TRBV6-6	TRBJ2-1	16	CASSYFSVGLGGEQFF	TGTGCCAGCAGTTACTTTTCGGTGGGCCTGGGGGGTGAGCAGTTCTTC
TRBD1	-	TRBV19	TRBJ2-7	15	CASSRGTGVLYEQYF	TGTGCCAGTAGTAGGGGGACAGGGGTACTCTACGAGCAGTACTTC
-	-	TRBV7-8	TRBJ1-1	12	CASSLGTRQLFF	TGTGCCAGCAGCTTAGGGACGAGACAGCTTTTCTTT
TRBD2	-	TRBV7-2	TRBJ2-5	15	CASSLGTSTQETQYF	TGTGCCAGCAGCTTAGGGACTAGCACCCAAGAGACCCAGTACTTC
-	-	TRBV14	TRBJ2-7	12	CASSQGAYEQYF	TGTGCCAGCAGCCAAGGAGCCTACGAGCAGTACTTC
-	-	TRBV15	TRBJ2-7	16	CATSRDGEGMRSEQYF	TGTGCCACCAGCAGAGATGGCGAGGGAATGCGGTCCGAGCAGTACTTC
-	few	TRBV30	TRBJ2-7	12	CAWSLTADEQYF	TGTGCCTGGAGTCTGACAGCAGACGAGCAGTACTTC
-	-	TRBV7-2	TRBJ2-7	15	CASSLALRQGGEQYF	TGTGCCAGCAGCTTAGCTTTAAGGCAAGGCGGCGAGCAGTACTTC
TRBD2	once	TRBV18	TRBJ2-1	15	CASSSGTSDYNEQFF	TGTGCCAGCTCATCCGGGACTAGCGACTACAATGAGCAGTTCTTC
TRBD1	once	TRBV9	TRBJ1-1	14	CASSARDRNTEAFF	TGTGCCAGCAGCGCCAGGGACAGGAACACTGAAGCTTTCTTT
-	-	TRBV28	TRBJ1-1	11	CASRGDTEAFF	TGTGCCAGCAGAGGGGACACTGAAGCTTTCTTT
TRBD1	-	TRBV28	TRBJ2-4	14	CASSFGDRVGIQYF	TGTGCCAGCAGTTTTGGGGACAGGGTAGGCATTCAGTACTTC
-	-	TRBV7-9	TRBJ1-1	14	CASSYEGPNTEAFF	TGTGCCAGCAGCTATGAGGGCCCGAACACTGAAGCTTTCTTT
-	once	TRBV28	TRBJ1-5	14	CASSFPRAHQPQHF	TGTGCCAGCAGTTTCCCCAGGGCCCATCAGCCCCAGCATTTT
-	-	TRBV7-8	TRBJ2-7	12	CASSSTAYEQYF	TGTGCCAGCAGCTCAACAGCCTACGAGCAGTACTTC
TRBD1	-	TRBV27	TRBJ2-1	15	CASSFLRQGSDEQFF	TGTGCCAGCAGTTTTTTGAGACAGGGGTCCGATGAGCAGTTCTTC
TRBD1	-	TRBV5-1	TRBJ2-7	14	CASSSGTVDYEQYF	TGCGCCAGCAGCTCCGGGACAGTGGACTACGAGCAGTACTTC
TRBD1	few	TRBV30	TRBJ1-2	15	CAWSDQTGGVYGYTF	TGTGCCTGGAGTGATCAGACAGGGGGCGTCTATGGCTACACCTTC
-	few	TRBV2	TRBJ2-4	14	CASSDVGADNIQYF	TGTGCCAGCAGTGATGTGGGAGCGGACAACATTCAGTACTTC
TRBD2	-	TRBV5-4	TRBJ2-7	15	CASSLGGSGGYEQYF	TGTGCCAGCAGCTTGGGAGGTAGCGGGGGCTACGAGCAGTACTTC
-	-	TRBV30	TRBJ2-3	13	CAWSMRLGDTQYF	TGTGCCTGGAGTATGAGGCTCGGGGATACGCAGTATTTT